The 4 T cell receptor beta chains in this list originate from one sample, sequenced in a study of cytomegalovirus exposure and HLA in healthy donors (dated by TCRdb to 2015 to 2018). The library came from the immunoSEQ multiplex PCR assay. The multiplex PCR relied on a mix of 60 forward primers for TCR Vbeta segments and 13 reverse primers for TCR Jbeta segments. TCRdb re-hosts the immuneACCESS table, in-frame sequences only. Its copies lack some clones; in the studies checked, an unresolved V gene accounts for under half of them, and the cause for the rest is not known. In this sample the table shows about 150,000 clones, 60% to 80% of which occur a single time. In total, the top ten clones hold about 1.4% of the sample. The specimen was PBMCs. The source of these receptors is a woman aged 25-40 years in good health and CMV-seronegative.

V and J are TRBV28 and TRBJ2-1; 8 nucleotides agree with TRBD2. Germline lookup yields CDR1 MDHEN and CDR2 SYDVKM. The CDR3 has 16 amino acids. J was trimmed by 0 bases and V by 2 bases; bases with no gene match: 3. CDR3 loop: CASSLPGGGSYNEQFF. In DNA form, the CDR3 reads TGTGCCAGCAGTTTACCGGGGGGGGGCTCCTACAATGAGCAGTTCTTC.

This clone was found a few times. The chain has TRBV27 and TRBJ1-5; the D gene is possibly TRBD1 (5 bases). The V end lost 0 bases, the J end lost 2 bases, and 5 bases lay between the germline ends. The CDR3 runs to 14 residues. Germline CDR1 is MNHEY and CDR2 is SMNVEV (reference sequence). As DNA, the CDR3 is TGTGCCAGCAGTTTATCAGGGGGCAATCAGCCCCAGCATTTT. Translating gives CASSLSGGNQPQHF.

This rearrangement joins TRBV18 to TRBJ1-5; the D gene is possibly TRBD1 (5 bases). V lost 3 bases and J 6 bases, leaving 12 bases between the germline ends. The CDR3 runs 14 residues. Germline V gene sequence: CDR1 KGHSH, CDR2 LQKENI. The CDR3 loop reads CASSPGQGIQPQHF. The CDR3, as DNA: TGTGCCAGCTCACCGGGGCAGGGTATTCAGCCCCAGCATTTT. Variable domain in full (rest from reference TRBV18 and TRBJ1-5): NAGVMQNPRHLVRRRGQEARLRCSPMKGHSHVYWYRQLPEEGLKFMVYLQKENIIDESGMPKERFSAEFPKEGPSILRIQQVVRGDSAAYFCASSPGQGIQPQHFGDGTRLSIL.

This chain links TRBV7-9 with TRBJ2-1; 7 positions match TRBD1. With 1 base clipped from V and 10 bases from J, the junction kept 4 bases outside the gene matches. The CDR3 spans 13 residues. Per the germline V gene, CDR1 is SEHNR and CDR2 is FQNEAQ (reference sequence). The CDR3 region has the DNA TGTGCCAGCAGCTTAGAGACAGGGCAAGAGCAGTTCTTC. It is translated as CASSLETGQEQFF.